The T cell receptor (beta chain) described here comes from a study of OX40 agonist ivuxolimab in advanced cancers. For context, the study as a whole: Ivuxolimab was an agonistic, fully human IgG2 monoclonal antibody directed against OX40 (CD134), a costimulatory receptor. Intravenous ivuxolimab was administered to patients every 2 weeks at six dose levels: 0.01, 0.1, 0.3, 1.5, 3 and 10 mg/kg. Of the roughly 50 dose-escalation patients, hepatocellular carcinoma was present in about 20, melanoma in approximately 15, renal cell carcinoma in 9 and head and neck cancer in 9. In the dose-escalation cohort, roughly 80% of patients were male, and the mean age was approximately 55 years, with a range of roughly 23 to 85. Patients were allowed to have had prior anti-PD-1, anti-PD-L1 or anti-CTLA-4 therapy, and about 40% of the dose-escalation patients had been treated with checkpoint inhibitors. Partial responses occurred in three dose-escalation patients: two with cutaneous melanoma and one with hepatocellular carcinoma. The purpose of peripheral TCRbeta sequencing was to test whether ivuxolimab changed TCR sequence diversity and led to clonal T-cell expansion. The paper covers the monotherapy dose-escalation part of the phase I ivuxolimab trial, which included N ≈ 52 patients.

The trial excluded patients who had a history of autoimmune disease or who were on systemic immunosuppression. Peripheral blood for TCR sequencing was collected from all dose cohorts at baseline, on cycle 4 day 1, and on cycle 7 day 1. Samples were obtained from an open-label, multicenter, first-in-human phase I dose-escalation trial of ivuxolimab. Adults with locally advanced or metastatic head and neck squamous cell, hepatocellular, melanoma or renal cell carcinoma were enrolled in the trial. Before TCR sequencing, CD4+ and CD8+ T cells were separately sorted from peripheral blood. The paper's findings and limits, for the study overall: Antigen specificity was not determined for the clonally expanded peripheral T cells. After ivuxolimab, CD8+ T cells had more expanded clones than CD4+ T cells on average. Low levels of normalized T-cell clonal expansion were also seen in some patients who did not respond. At doses of 0.1 to 3.0 mg/kg, clonal expansion of both CD4+ and CD8+ blood T cells was observed from baseline to week 6. Partial responders in the 0.1-3.0 mg/kg groups had among the lowest normalized peripheral clonal expansion, especially among CD8+ T cells.

To sequence the TCRbeta CDR3 region, genomic DNA was isolated from the sorted cells. The immunoSEQ Assay was used for sequencing of TCRbeta CDR3 regions. In TCRdb, the immuneACCESS table is reduced to in-frame sequences with V and J assigned. These tables do not hold every clone; where another copy was compared, an unresolved V gene accounts for under half, and the others remain unexplained. This sample is represented by 36,000 or so clones; roughly 84% of them were singletons. The ten largest clones take up more than 9.5% of the sample. The trim is 5 bases for V and 0 bases for J, with a gap of 13 bases between the germline ends. From the cysteine up to the phenylalanine, the CDR3 has a length of 15 residues. The CDR3 DNA has 45 bases and is translated from base 1. CDR1 is given as SNHLY and CDR2 as FYNNEI, both from the germline V gene. This clone showed up just once. Its antigen is still unknown. Per-nucleotide qualities are absent, and no much larger clonotype sits a single base away.

The sequence is built from TRBV2 and TRBJ1-2, and possibly TRBD1, on 6 matching bases. The source is an adult with an advanced solid tumor such as melanoma, head and neck, liver or kidney cancer. Sequencing used CD4+ or CD8+ T cells sorted from blood, obtained in a trial of the OX40 agonist ivuxolimab. The CDR3 reads as follows: CASSIEGGANYGYTF. The nucleotides read TGTGCCAGCAGTATAGAGGGGGGAGCTAACTATGGCTACACCTTC. Outside the CDR3, residues come from the reference TRBV2 and TRBJ1-2 proteins, so the full variable domain is: EPEVTQTPSHQVTQMGQEVILRCVPISNHLYFYWYRQILGQKVEFLVSFYNNEISEKSEIFDDQFSVERPDGSNFTLKIRSTKLEDSAMYFCASSIEGGANYGYTFGSGTRLTVV.